Listed below are T cell receptor beta chains from one sample, sequenced in a study of T-cell memory formation after mild COVID-19. TCRdb analysed the 5' RACE reads with MiXCR anew, one entry per CDR3 protein. The table shows under 300,000 distinct CDR3 sequences, with 7.5% to 10% occurring only once. The sample comprised PBMCs or a T cell subset sorted from them (not recorded which). Receptors originate from a man younger than 30 who had mild COVID-19 (a few samples of this study predate the infection). Cell type and time point are not known. Both conserved end residues are part of each CDR3. The D gene is left open where the match is weak. Expanded clones get a size class; other rows say once, few or many, or leave the size out.

TRBD1 | TRBJ1-5 | TRBV5-4 | few | TGTGCCTTCGGCGGCTCCGGGACAGGGCGTTCGGGGCCCCAGCATTTT | CAFGGSGTGRSGPQHF
TRBD1 | TRBJ2-3 | TRBV28 | NA | TGTGCCAGCAGTTCCAACGACAGGGCAACTACGCAGTATTTT | CASSSNDRATTQYF
NA | TRBJ2-1 | TRBV9 | NA | TGTGCCAGCAGCGGACCCGGGCAAGCGGCGACTTTCAATGAGCAGTTCTTC | CASSGPGQAATFNEQFF
TRBD2 | TRBJ2-3 | TRBV3-1 | few | TGTGCCAGCAGCCAAGCCGGGACTAGCGGTACTAGGGATACGCAGTATTTT | CASSQAGTSGTRDTQYF
TRBD1 | TRBJ1-2 | TRBV4-2 | NA | TGTGCCAGCAGCCAAGGGGAGGGGGCGAATGGCTACACCTTC | CASSQGEGANGYTF
NA | TRBJ1-1 | TRBV4-1 | NA | TGCGCCAGCAGCCTGACCGGGACACCCTTGAACACTGAAGCTTTCTTT | CASSLTGTPLNTEAFF
NA | TRBJ2-1 | TRBV7-3 | NA | TGTGCCAGCAGCTTAACCCGGAGGAATGAGCAGTTCTTC | CASSLTRRNEQFF
TRBD2 | TRBJ2-7 | TRBV5-1 | few | TGCGCCAGCAGCTTGAAGCGGGGGGCCACCTACGAGCAGTACTTC | CASSLKRGATYEQYF
TRBD1 | TRBJ2-3 | TRBV7-2 | NA | TGTGCCAGCAGCCCCGGCAGGGGGCGGGTAGATACGCAGTATTTT | CASSPGRGRVDTQYF
NA | TRBJ1-2 | TRBV29-1 | few | TGCAGCGTCGCCTTGGGGGAAGGCTACACCTTC | CSVALGEGYTF
NA | TRBJ2-3 | TRBV6-5 | many | TGTGCCAGCAGTCCCGGGGGCTACGCCACAGATACGCAGTATTTT | CASSPGGYATDTQYF
TRBD2 | TRBJ2-3 | TRBV6-2/TRBV6-3 | NA | TGTGCCAGCAGTTCAGAGCGGGGGGTCACAGATACGCAGTATTTT | CASSSERGVTDTQYF
TRBD2 | TRBJ2-3 | TRBV7-2 | many | TGTGCCAGCAGCTTAGTAAGCGGGGGGGTTGATACGCAGTATTTT | CASSLVSGGVDTQYF
NA | TRBJ1-2 | TRBV6-1 | NA | TGTGCCAGCAGACCCCGCCCAACGAGCTCCTATGGCTACACCTTC | CASRPRPTSSYGYTF
TRBD1 | TRBJ1-2 | TRBV4-3 | many | TGCGCCAGCAGCCAACAAACCGGGACAGGGGCCGGCTACACCTTC | CASSQQTGTGAGYTF
NA | TRBJ2-5 | TRBV9 | NA | TGTGCCAGCAGCGTAGCCCCGACGGGCGAGACCCAGTACTTC | CASSVAPTGETQYF
NA | TRBJ1-4 | TRBV29-1 | many | TGCAGCGGTACCCTGCAGGGGACTAATGAAAAACTGTTTTTT | CSGTLQGTNEKLFF
NA | TRBJ1-2 | TRBV12-3/TRBV12-4 | few | TGTGCCAGCAGCCGGTGGGGGGATATATATGGCTACACCTTC | CASSRWGDIYGYTF
NA | TRBJ2-6 | TRBV5-1 | NA | TGCGCCAGCAGCTCCGACGCGGTCTATGGGGCCAACGTCCTGACTTTC | CASSSDAVYGANVLTF
NA | TRBJ1-2 | TRBV7-9 | few | TGTGCCAGCAGCGCCCCCGGGTCAAACTATGGCTACACCTTC | CASSAPGSNYGYTF
NA | TRBJ2-1 | TRBV18 | few | TGTGCCAGCTCACCCCCGGGGCTTGAGCAGTTCTTC | CASSPPGLEQFF
NA | TRBJ2-3 | TRBV9 | NA | TGTGCCAGCAGCGTAGATGGGGGTGCAGATACGCAGTATTTT | CASSVDGGADTQYF
TRBD1 | TRBJ1-2 | TRBV7-2 | NA | TGTGCCAGCAGCATCCAGAGGGACAGCCATGGCTACACCTTC | CASSIQRDSHGYTF
TRBD1 | TRBJ2-3 | TRBV20-1 | NA | TGCAGTGCCTATCCCTACCAGGGGACAGCTACGCAGTATTTT | CSAYPYQGTATQYF
NA | TRBJ2-2 | TRBV12-3/TRBV12-4 | NA | TGTGCCAGCAGTTTTTCACGGGACACCGGGGAGCTGTTTTTT | CASSFSRDTGELFF
NA | TRBJ2-2 | TRBV5-8 | NA | TGTGCCAGGGGAGGCACGATAAACACCGGGGAGCTGTTTTTT | CARGGTINTGELFF
NA | TRBJ2-1 | TRBV4-1 | few | TGCGCCAGCAGCCAAGCAGGGGTCCATGAGCAGTTCTTC | CASSQAGVHEQFF
NA | TRBJ1-2 | TRBV7-2 | many | TGTGCCAGCAGCCCTGGACAGCTCCATGGCTACACCTTC | CASSPGQLHGYTF
TRBD2 | TRBJ2-5 | TRBV5-1 | NA | TGCGCCAGCAGCTTGAGATCGACTAGCGGGGGATCAGAGACCCAGTACTTC | CASSLRSTSGGSETQYF
NA | TRBJ2-6 | TRBV12-3/TRBV12-4 | NA | TGTGCCAGCAGTAAAGGAGGGGCCAACGTCCTGACTTTC | CASSKGGANVLTF
NA | TRBJ2-5 | TRBV6-5 | NA | TGTGCCAGCAGTTCCTCTTTGGGCCAAGAGACCCAGTACTTC | CASSSSLGQETQYF
TRBD1 | TRBJ1-6 | TRBV4-2 | few | TGTGCCAGCAGCCCAGTTAGCTGGACAGGGTGGATATCCCTCCACTTT | CASSPVSWTGWISLHF
NA | TRBJ2-5 | TRBV11-1 | NA | TGTGCCAGCAGCTTAACTCTAGCTGCAGAGACCCAGTACTTC | CASSLTLAAETQYF
NA | TRBJ1-2 | TRBV29-1 | few | TGCAGCGTCTCCCGGCCCAACGTTATAACGGATGGCTACACCTTC | CSVSRPNVITDGYTF
NA | TRBJ2-2 | TRBV20-1 | many | TGCAGTGCTAGACGAGACACCGGGGAGCTGTTTTTT | CSARRDTGELFF
NA | TRBJ2-2 | TRBV7-8 | many | TGTGCCAGCAGCCCTATAAGGAGGGGAAGGAGCGGGGAGCTGTTTTTT | CASSPIRRGRSGELFF
NA | TRBJ1-3 | TRBV7-2 | few | TGTGCCAGCAGCTTAGTAGGCGGTAGCTCTGGAAACACCATATATTTT | CASSLVGGSSGNTIYF
TRBD2 | TRBJ2-5 | TRBV5-1 | NA | TGCGCCAGCAGCTTTTTACCGGGGGGCCAAGAGACCCAGTACTTC | CASSFLPGGQETQYF
NA | TRBJ1-1 | TRBV20-1 | many | TGCAGTCCCCTAAGTGGGGTAATGAACACTGAAGCTTTCTTT | CSPLSGVMNTEAFF
NA | TRBJ1-6 | TRBV5-1 | few | TGCGCCAGCAGCTTGGGAGGAGTCGATTCACCCCTCCACTTT | CASSLGGVDSPLHF
NA | TRBJ2-3 | TRBV12-3/TRBV12-4 | few | TGTGCCAGCAGTTCTACAGCCCAAGGCAGAGATACGCAGTATTTT | CASSSTAQGRDTQYF
TRBD1 | TRBJ1-5 | TRBV18 | few | TGTGCCAGCTCACGGGACAGAGATCAGCCCCAGCATTTT | CASSRDRDQPQHF
TRBD1 | TRBJ2-3 | TRBV12-3/TRBV12-4 | few | TGTGCCAGCAGCACGACGACAGGGGGCGTTCAAGCAGATACGCAGTATTTT | CASSTTTGGVQADTQYF
NA | TRBJ1-5 | TRBV19 | NA | TGTGCCAGTAGTATGCTGGTCAGGGGAAGCAATCAGCCCCAGCATTTT | CASSMLVRGSNQPQHF
TRBD2 | TRBJ2-7 | TRBV6-5 | few | TGTGCCAGCAGTTATCGGCAGGGACTATTCTACGAGCAGTACTTC | CASSYRQGLFYEQYF
NA | TRBJ2-6 | TRBV5-6 | NA | TGTGCCAGCACCGCCCGTAAGGGGTCCGGGCCAGCTGGGGCCAACGTCCTGACTTTC | CASTARKGSGPAGANVLTF
NA | TRBJ2-3 | TRBV5-1 | few | TGCGCCAGCAGCTTGGTCCCACCAGCGACCAGCACAGATACGCAGTATTTT | CASSLVPPATSTDTQYF
NA | TRBJ2-3 | TRBV29-1 | few | TGCAGCGCCCCGGGTGCAGGGTTGGCAGATACGCAGTATTTT | CSAPGAGLADTQYF
NA | TRBJ2-5 | TRBV9 | NA | TGTGCCAGCAGCGTGGGGGGGCTAGAGACCCAGTACTTC | CASSVGGLETQYF
TRBD1 | TRBJ2-1 | TRBV6-6 | few | TGTGCCAGCAGTTACCCTGACAGGGGCAATGAGCAGTTCTTC | CASSYPDRGNEQFF
NA | TRBJ2-2 | TRBV11-3 | NA | TGTGCCAGCAGCTCTACCGGGAGTTACACCGGGGAGCTGTTTTTT | CASSSTGSYTGELFF
NA | TRBJ1-3 | TRBV4-3 | NA | TGCGCCAGCAGCCAAGCACAGTCTGAAAACACCATATATTTT | CASSQAQSENTIYF
TRBD1 | TRBJ1-2 | TRBV11-2 | many | TGTGCCAGCAGCTCGATCCGGACAGGGAACTATGGCTACACCTTC | CASSSIRTGNYGYTF
NA | TRBJ1-2 | TRBV20-1 | few | TGCAGTGCTAGAGATCTCGGCGGTGGCTACACCTTC | CSARDLGGGYTF
TRBD2 | TRBJ2-1 | TRBV12-3/TRBV12-4 | NA | TGTGCCACCCGGGGGGGCTACAATGAGCAGTTCTTC | CATRGGYNEQFF
NA | TRBJ1-2 | TRBV6-6 | NA | TGTGCCAGCTACAGGGATGGCTACACCTTC | CASYRDGYTF